Following are 2 T cell receptor beta chains from one sample sequenced in a study of shared clonotypes between healthy human individuals. Repertoires were generated with immunoSEQ multiplex PCR, while TCRdb's copy carries only in-frame clones and drops some. The repertoire includes 2,500,000 or so clones, approximately 90% of them detected once, and more than 0.12% sits in the top ten. The specimen was naive CD4+ T cells sorted from blood. Subset denoted: CD45RA+ positively selected. These receptors were obtained from a young man in good health.

The chain has TRBV27 and TRBJ2-6; 8 positions agree with TRBD2. The CDR3 covers 15 residues. Trimming took 3 bases from V and 2 from J; bases not matched to a gene: 0. Germline assignment: CDR1 MNHEY and CDR2 SMNVEV (reference sequence). The CDR3: CASSFGGAGANVLTF. As DNA, the CDR3 is TGTGCCAGCAGTTTCGGGGGGGCTGGGGCCAACGTCCTGACTTTC.

This chain joins TRBV4-1 and TRBJ1-2, with a weak D call TRBD1 (5 bases). Trimming cost V 4 bases and J 7 bases, with 16 bases left between them. The CDR3 is 14 amino acids. The germline V gene encodes CDR1 MGHRA and CDR2 YSYEKL. This chain's CDR3 is CASSREGTKSGYTF. Written as DNA, the CDR3 is TGCGCCAGCAGCCGCGAGGGGACTAAATCTGGCTACACCTTC.